This record covers a single T cell receptor (beta chain). In this sample, this clone turned up many times. Its antigen remains unidentified. No base-level quality is on record; no much larger clone is a single base apart. TRB sequencing used genomic DNA with the immunoSEQ assay at survey resolution or the hsTCRB kit. The original methods were these. Initial read processing used immunoSEQ software, and repertoire analyses used the LymphoSeq R package. Clonality was computed as 1 minus normalized Shannon entropy, and a Gini coefficient was also calculated for each TRB dataset. To infer phenotypes in unsorted samples, TRB sequences from sorted subsets of the recipient or donor were mapped onto unsorted samples from the same recipient. TCRdb provides this immuneACCESS table in a form limited to in-frame rearrangements. Some clones are lacking; in checked studies, under half of them reflect an unresolved V gene, and why the rest are absent is not known. V, J and clone size are taken as reported in that table, and D and trimming were inferred from the DNA itself. This sample has fewer than 13,000 clones in the table, none counted a single time. The ten largest clones capture 11% to 15% of the sample.

These data belong to a study of T cells after posttransplantation cyclophosphamide (dated by TCRdb to the mid-2010s). Study-wide context: The study tracked T cell repertoire reconstitution by TRB sequencing after myeloablative bone marrow transplantation using posttransplantation cyclophosphamide as GVHD prophylaxis. Samples from about 33 PTCy-treated patients, along with samples from roughly 15 of their related bone marrow donors, underwent antigen receptor sequencing. Blood from every one of the 30 to 40 PTCy patients who had 1-year posttransplant specimens underwent TRB sequencing. TRB sequencing was also done on up to about 3 additional blood samples from 2 to 5.2 years after transplant in 3 patients, and on pretransplant blood from a handful of patients. TRA and TRB clonality were tightly correlated in eight to ten samples, so subsequent TCR analyses focused on TRB only. Public TRB sequences were searched against a database of over 3,000 sequences associated with responses to pathogens, tumor antigens, self-antigens and alloantigens.

The junction shows trimming of 6 bases on V and 5 bases on J, plus 11 bases between the germline ends. The CDR3 goes from the cysteine to the phenylalanine over 12 residues. Only CDR3 DNA remains: 36 bases, in frame from the first base. The germline V gene yields ENHRY for CDR1 and SYGVKD for CDR2. Beyond this particular receptor, the publication reports: Across the roughly 48 patients, TRB clonality was highly associated with recipient CMV seropositivity and CMV reactivation, and diversity with PTCy was similar to that in the CNI/methotrexate controls. The TRB repertoires of T cells infiltrating skin or GI tract showed only limited overlap with the TRB repertoires of T cells in blood. Donor-recipient similarity was low at 1-2 months but rose over the first year, and later blood repertoires were often dominated by donor CD8+ memory clones.

Explained via the paper, the treatment or condition label denotes: high-dose cyclophosphamide on days +3 and +4 as single-agent GVHD prophylaxis. For conditioning, the PTCy patients got busulfan and fludarabine, then a related or unrelated marrow graft, followed by cyclophosphamide on days +3 and +4. The PTCy-treated patients were enrolled in a prospective multi-institutional clinical trial. Peripheral blood and bone marrow mononuclear cells were isolated by Ficoll-Hypaque density centrifugation and were cryopreserved. This receptor was taken from a female patient aged 35-55 years who received an allogeneic stem cell transplant from a related donor, was CMV-positive, and had no GVHD. After a transplant, some of the T cells may come from the graft donor. The sequencing used PBMCs, collected after allogeneic stem cell transplant with posttransplant cyclophosphamide. Recombination joined TRBV10-3 with TRBJ2-7; no D segment can be confidently identified. The nucleotides read TGTGCCATCAGGGCCTCAGGCAACGAGCAGTACTTC. This codes for CAIRASGNEQYF.